This entry concerns a single TCR beta chain. The source of the sample is a study of blood T cell repertoires in COVID-19. Study details: PBMCs, B-cell-depleted T cells, or T cells were the source of the cDNA or gDNA that made up the material.

The CDR3 runs 13 residues. Germline-derived CDR1 and CDR2 are SEHNR and FQNEAQ (reference sequence). The junction had 7 bases not matched to a gene; V was cut back by 5 bases and J by 10 bases. Assay used: immunoSEQ multiplex PCR; TCRdb lists only in-frame clones, some missing. The data show about 94,000 clones, with approximately 80% seen just once and roughly 19% held by the top ten. The sequencing sample was made of peripheral blood. This sequence originates from a human donor in a cohort sampled during active COVID-19. V gene TRBV7-9 combines with J gene TRBJ2-1, with TRBD1 identical over 8 bases. DNA of the CDR3: TGTGCCAGCAGCAAACAACAGGGGGGAGAGCAGTTCTTC. The encoded protein is CASSKQQGGEQFF.